Listed below are T cell receptor beta chains from one sample, sequenced in a study of shared T cell receptors in the human thymus. Profiled with immunoSEQ multiplex PCR; TCRdb holds only in-frame clones, not every one. This sample carries some 640,000 clones, more than 75% of them seen once, and the ten largest clones take approximately 0.0097%. The same sample was also studied in work on human thymus T cells.

Sequencing input: thymocytes. These receptors were obtained from a boy under two years old with a congenital heart defect. Both conserved end residues are part of each CDR3. Each record gives: clone size, D gene, J gene, CDR3 length, V gene, CDR3 protein, CDR3 DNA. D genes are given only for firm matches. Size values are once, few and many counts, or a class for expanded clones, and some rows have none.

once NA TRBJ2-7 14 TRBV7-2 CASSLGKTGHEQYF TGTGCCAGCAGCTTAGGGAAGACAGGACACGAGCAGTACTTC
NA NA TRBJ2-5 14 TRBV7-7 CASSQGQLQETQYF TGTGCCAGCAGTCAAGGACAGCTACAAGAGACCCAGTACTTC
NA TRBD1 TRBJ1-2 14 TRBV5-1 CASSRGQGADGYTF TGCGCCAGCAGCCGCGGACAGGGGGCGGATGGCTACACCTTC
NA TRBD2 TRBJ2-2 21 TRBV5-1 CASRQDWNPGLAGSHTGELFF TGCGCCAGCAGACAGGATTGGAATCCGGGACTAGCGGGATCCCACACCGGGGAGCTGTTTTTT
NA NA TRBJ2-2 12 TRBV28 CASNSNTGELFF TGTGCCAGCAACTCGAACACCGGGGAGCTGTTTTTT
NA TRBD1 TRBJ1-1 13 TRBV6-5 CASRGQMNTEAFF TGTGCCAGCAGGGGACAGATGAACACTGAAGCTTTCTTT
NA NA TRBJ2-7 12 TRBV30 CAWRAGAYEQYF TGTGCCTGGAGGGCGGGCGCCTACGAGCAGTACTTC
NA TRBD2 TRBJ2-1 15 TRBV9 CASSAVLAGGREQFF TGTGCCAGCAGCGCAGTACTAGCGGGGGGGCGTGAGCAGTTCTTC
NA TRBD2 TRBJ2-3 17 TRBV9 CASSPQELAGDSDTQYF TGTGCCAGCAGCCCGCAGGAACTAGCGGGAGACTCAGATACGCAGTATTTT
once NA TRBJ2-7 15 TRBV4-3 CASSQERQMTYEQYF TGCGCCAGCAGCCAAGAAAGACAGATGACCTACGAGCAGTACTTC
NA NA TRBJ1-2 12 TRBV5-1 CASGGGAYGYTF TGCGCCAGTGGGGGAGGTGCCTATGGCTACACCTTC
few TRBD1 TRBJ2-7 16 TRBV14 CASSQVVWTGVDEQYF TGTGCCAGCAGCCAAGTCGTGTGGACAGGGGTGGACGAGCAGTACTTC
NA NA TRBJ2-2 13 TRBV5-1 CASSFGSTGELFF TGCGCCAGCAGCTTTGGGAGCACCGGGGAGCTGTTTTTT
NA NA TRBJ1-5 14 TRBV11-2 CASSLGTGNQPQHF TGTGCCAGCAGCTTAGGGACAGGCAATCAGCCCCAGCATTTT
NA TRBD1 TRBJ2-2 16 TRBV5-6 CASSLAAGGETGELFF TGTGCCAGCAGCTTGGCAGCAGGGGGCGAAACCGGGGAGCTGTTTTTT